This TCR beta chain is from a study of T cell clonotyping in hematopoietic cell transplantation. The CDR3 spans 11 residues. Profiling relied on immunoSEQ multiplex PCR, and the TCRdb table lists in-frame clones only, not all of them. The table includes fewer than 11,000 clones, about 76% detected once. This chain joins TRBV21-1 and TRBJ2-7. TRBV21-1 is flagged as a pseudogene. This TCR was sampled from a female patient in her 40s who had an allogeneic stem cell transplant from a related donor, so T cells may come from the graft donor. Some clones in this sample may be carry-over from other donors' samples. Sequenced here: PBMCs, sampled 30 days after allogeneic stem cell transplant. The DNA of the CDR3 is TGTGCCAGCAGGCATCCCTACGAGCAGTACTTC. It translates to CASRHPYEQYF.